This entry lists 26 T cell receptor beta chains sequenced from one sample in a study of PD-1 blockade in classical Hodgkin lymphoma (dated by TCRdb to 2018 to 2020). Libraries were made using the immunoSEQ multiplex PCR assay. This is the immuneACCESS table as TCRdb keeps it, with only in-frame sequences that have V and J called. A part of the clones is gone; compared with another copy, unresolved V genes explain less than half, and the rest is unexplained. The sample profile shows around 93,000 clones; roughly 73% of them were found once. 9.4% of the sample lies in the top ten. The time point label on this specimen signifies: cycle 4 day 1 (C4D1), after less than 7 weeks of nivolumab. Relapse after autologous stem cell transplantation had occurred in all trial patients, and cohorts A, B and C were distinguished by prior brentuximab vedotin exposure. The sample here was peripheral blood mononuclear cells (PBMCs), taken before the fourth cycle of nivolumab. The receptors were gathered from a human donor with classical Hodgkin lymphoma.

The chain links TRBV19 to TRBJ2-7; 9 bases match TRBD2. Germline trimming cut 5 bases from V and 4 bases from J; bases unmatched to any gene: 6. The CDR3 spans 14 residues. The germline V gene has CDR1 LNHDA and CDR2 SQIVND (reference sequence). This CDR3 reads CASSSAGGVYEQYF. For the CDR3, the DNA is TGTGCCAGTAGTTCCGCGGGAGGGGTTTACGAGCAGTACTTC. The entire variable domain, with the rest obtained from reference TRBV19 and TRBJ2-7, is as follows: DGGITQSPKYLFRKEGQNVTLSCEQNLNHDAMYWYRQDPGQGLRLIYYSQIVNDFQKGDIAEGYSVSREKKESFPLTVTSAQKNPTAFYLCASSSAGGVYEQYFGPGTRLTVT.

V is TRBV9 and J is TRBJ2-3, with D unresolved. Germline CDR1 reads SGDLS; CDR2 reads YYNGEE. V was shortened by 4 bases and J by 1 base, with 13 bases between the two germline ends. The CDR3 totals 15 residues. The chain's CDR3 is CASSFLPDGTDTQYF. CDR3 DNA: TGTGCCAGCAGCTTCCTGCCGGACGGCACAGATACGCAGTATTTT.

The V call is TRBV9, the J call TRBJ2-1; 8 bases match TRBD2. CDR3 length: 15 amino acids. CDR1 SGDLS and CDR2 YYNGEE come from the germline V gene. Trimming took 0 bases from V and 6 from J; bases not matched to a gene: 5. Here the CDR3 DNA reads TGTGCCAGCAGCGTAGCACTAGCGGTTCGCAATGAGCAGTTCTTC. This sequence encodes CASSVALAVRNEQFF.

This clone was counted many times. CDR3 protein: CASSSSGGLYDGYTF. CDR3 nucleotides: TGTGCCAGCTCATCCTCAGGGGGCCTGTATGATGGCTACACCTTC. The J gene is TRBJ1-2, the V gene TRBV18; 8 bases fit TRBD1. The V and J ends lost 5 bases and 6 bases, in that order; junction bases with no gene match: 11. CDR3 length: 15 residues. Germline CDR1 KGHSH, CDR2 LQKENI.

The J gene is TRBJ2-5, the V gene TRBV4-1; TRBD2 matches 12 bases. J was trimmed by 2 bases and V by 4 bases; bases with no gene match: 2. The CDR3 contains 15 residues. Germline values: CDR1 MGHRA, CDR2 YSYEKL. CDR3 nucleotide sequence: TGCGCCAGCAGCCGACTAGCGGGGGATCAAGAGACCCAGTACTTC. It yields the protein CASSRLAGDQETQYF.

The gene calls are TRBV10-3 and TRBJ2-3, with 8 bases fitting TRBD2. The CDR3 length is 16 residues. Germline V CDR1 and CDR2: ENHRY, SYGVKD. Losses at the gene ends were 6 bases for V and 6 bases for J; bases not matched to a gene: 14. The CDR3: CAISASPGLGADTQYF. The DNA for the CDR3 is TGTGCCATCAGCGCCAGCCCGGGACTAGGGGCGGATACGCAGTATTTT.

The chain links TRBV30 to TRBJ1-4; 9 bases are a match to TRBD1. V was clipped by 0 bases and J by 10 bases; unmatched bases: 9. This CDR3 has 15 residues. The germline CDR1 and CDR2 sequences are GTSNPN and SVGIG (reference sequence). This chain's CDR3 is CAWSVERDRVGKLFF. The CDR3 DNA sequence: TGTGCCTGGAGTGTAGAACGGGACAGGGTTGGAAAACTGTTTTTT.

In DNA, the CDR3 is TGTGCCAGCACCGAAACCAGCAGAGCGAACACTGAAGCTTTCTTT. Its translation is CASTETSRANTEAFF. This sequence joins TRBV6-6 and TRBJ1-1, with no clear D. CDR1 is MNHNY, CDR2 SVGAGI, per germline (reference sequence). The germline V and J ends were trimmed by 7 bases and 1 base, with 16 bases remaining between them. This CDR3 spans 15 amino acids.

The rearrangement joins TRBV19 to TRBJ1-1; D gene unclear. CDR1 is LNHDA and CDR2 is SQIVND in the germline V gene (reference sequence). V was cut by 7 bases and J by 7 bases, with 19 bases left in between. The CDR3 runs to 14 residues. The CDR3 sequence: CASKYLGGQDEAFF. CDR3 DNA: TGTGCCAGTAAATATTTGGGTGGGCAGGATGAAGCTTTCTTT.

The chain carries TRBV2 and TRBJ1-5; D is undetermined. V lost 4 bases, J lost 0 bases, and 7 bases lay in between. Germline V gene lookup returns CDR1 SNHLY and CDR2 FYNNEI. This CDR3 has 14 residues. CDR3 sequence: CASSGQTSNQPQHF. For the CDR3, the DNA is TGTGCCAGCAGTGGGCAGACTAGCAATCAGCCCCAGCATTTT.

The chain links TRBV7-2 to TRBJ2-3; TRBD1 aligns across 9 bases. There are 15 residues in the CDR3. J was trimmed by 5 bases and V by 4 bases; bases with no gene match: 7. Germline V gene data show CDR1 as SGHTA and CDR2 as FQGNSA. This CDR3 is CASSSPGQGGDTQYF. In DNA, the CDR3 is TGTGCCAGCAGCTCGCCGGGACAGGGCGGAGATACGCAGTATTTT.

This clone has only one observation. This sequence joins TRBV7-9 and TRBJ2-5, with 11 bases aligning to TRBD1. The CDR3 extends over 15 amino acids. V trimming: 5 bases; J trimming: 5 bases; junction bases outside the gene matches: 7. CDR1 and CDR2 (germline): SEHNR, FQNEAQ (reference sequence). The CDR3 loop reads CASSPRDRGRETQYF. As DNA, the CDR3 is TGTGCCAGCAGCCCCAGGGACAGGGGGAGGGAGACCCAGTACTTC.

The genes are TRBV4-1 and TRBJ1-1; maybe TRBD1 (6 bases). The CDR3 runs 15 residues. V lost 3 bases to trimming and J lost 1 base, with 12 bases between them. Per germline, CDR1 MGHRA and CDR2 YSYEKL. The CDR3 region has the DNA TGCGCCAGCAGCCACCAACAGGGCAGGAACACTGAAGCTTTCTTT. This codes for CASSHQQGRNTEAFF.

This clone came up a few times. The chain uses TRBV29-1 and TRBJ2-7; tentative D call: TRBD1 (5 bases). Germline CDR1 SQVTM, CDR2 ANQGSEA. V dropped 7 bases and J dropped 4 bases, with 14 bases sitting between them. The CDR3 sequence is 12 residues long. The CDR3, as DNA: TGCAGCGGGGGTCCAGGGTGGTACGAGCAGTACTTC. Translated: CSGGPGWYEQYF.

The V and J genes are TRBV10-3 and TRBJ2-7, with no clear D. V gave up 2 bases and J gave up 2 bases, with 13 bases separating them. The CDR3 runs 15 residues. Looked up from germline, CDR1 is ENHRY and CDR2 is SYGVKD. The CDR3 loop reads CAISEPSTAAYEQYF. For the CDR3, the DNA is TGTGCCATCAGTGAGCCATCCACTGCAGCCTACGAGCAGTACTTC.

The chain combines TRBV11-3 with TRBJ2-5; no firm D call. The CDR3 consists of 12 residues. Germline-derived CDR1 and CDR2 are SGHNT and YENEEA. V was pared by 5 bases and J by 1 base, with 5 bases between. The CDR3 reads CASSRPQETQYF. The CDR3 DNA follows: TGTGCCAGCAGCCGTCCCCAAGAGACCCAGTACTTC.

This clone was detected many times. The V gene is TRBV6-6, the J gene TRBJ1-1; D call uncertain. There are 14 residues in the CDR3. The germline V gene has CDR1 MNHNY and CDR2 SVGAGI (reference sequence). The V gene lost 4 bases and the J gene lost 0 bases, with 9 bases spanning the gap. CDR3 amino acids: CASSSGRLNTEAFF. CDR3 bases: TGTGCCAGCAGTTCCGGACGGCTGAACACTGAAGCTTTCTTT.

This chain's CDR3 is CASSMRGPGYEQYF. The CDR3 nucleotides are TGTGCCAGTAGTATGCGGGGGCCAGGGTACGAGCAGTACTTC. The V gene is TRBV19, the J gene TRBJ2-7; possible D gene TRBD2, 7 bases. CDR3 length: 14 amino acids. Trimming pared 3 bases from V and 4 bases from J, leaving 13 bases between. Looked up from germline, CDR1 is LNHDA and CDR2 is SQIVND (reference sequence).

This chain joins TRBV7-6 and TRBJ2-5; D not resolved. V was pared by 2 bases and J by 2 bases, with 6 bases between. The CDR3 has 13 residues. CDR1 and CDR2 (germline): SGHVS, FNYEAQ. The CDR3 loop is CASSLPAQETQYF. The CDR3 nucleotides read TGTGCCAGCAGCTTACCCGCGCAAGAGACCCAGTACTTC. Full variable domain (rest looked up from reference TRBV7-6 and TRBJ2-5): GAGVSQSPRYKVTKRGQDVALRCDPISGHVSLYWYRQALGQGPEFLTYFNYEAQQDKSGLPNDRFSAERPEGSISTLTIQRTEQRDSAMYRCASSLPAQETQYFGPGTRLLVL.

The J gene is TRBJ2-5, the V gene TRBV11-1; a weak D match, TRBD1 (6 bases). V was clipped by 5 bases and J by 0 bases, with 10 bases between them. The CDR3 sequence is 14 residues long. Germline loops: CDR1 SGHAT, CDR2 FQDESV (reference sequence). The CDR3 region has the DNA TGTGCCAGCAGCCCGGACAGCCACCAAGAGACCCAGTACTTC. Its protein is CASSPDSHQETQYF.

The chain links TRBV6-5 to TRBJ1-4; TRBD1 agrees at 7 bases. The CDR3 covers 15 residues. Looked up from germline, CDR1 is MNHEY and CDR2 is SVGAGI. V gave up 6 bases and J gave up 5 bases; unmatched junction bases: 9. The DNA for the CDR3 is TGTGCCAGCAGCAACAGGGGAATAGGAAATGAAAAACTGTTTTTT. It specifies CASSNRGIGNEKLFF.

The rearrangement joins TRBV2 to TRBJ2-7; D is perhaps TRBD2 (6 bases). Germline CDR1 reads SNHLY; CDR2 reads FYNNEI. This CDR3 comprises 15 residues. V was cut by 3 bases and J by 4 bases, with 16 bases left in between. Here the CDR3 DNA reads TGTGCCAGCAGTGACCCCGGGGGTAGTATTTACGAGCAGTACTTC. Translating it yields CASSDPGGSIYEQYF.

In its sample, this clone was seen a few times. The gene calls are TRBV10-3 and TRBJ2-3, with 7 bases identical to TRBD2. The trim removed 6 bases at V and 3 bases at J, leaving 6 bases unmatched. This CDR3 spans 14 amino acids. CDR1 and CDR2 from the germline V gene are ENHRY and SYGVKD. This chain's CDR3 is CAIRGGEGTDTQYF. CDR3 DNA sequence: TGTGCCATCAGAGGCGGGGAGGGGACAGATACGCAGTATTTT.

This clone was seen once. The V gene is TRBV10-3, the J gene TRBJ2-5; the match to TRBD1 covers 12 bases. The length of the CDR3 is 16 residues. Germline CDR1 ENHRY, CDR2 SYGVKD. J gave up 1 base and V 4 bases, and 4 bases lay outside the gene matches. The CDR3 here is CAISAGTGGGQETQYF. The CDR3 DNA sequence: TGTGCCATCAGTGCCGGGACAGGGGGCGGCCAAGAGACCCAGTACTTC.

This chain joins TRBV7-3 and TRBJ2-3; 9 bases map to TRBD1. J lost 4 bases, V lost 6 bases, and 11 bases had no gene match. This CDR3 region has 16 residues. Germline CDR1 reads SGHTA; CDR2 reads FQGTGA. CDR3 DNA: TGTGCCAGCAGTTCCAACCCGGGACAGGGATCAGATACGCAGTATTTT. This gives the protein CASSSNPGQGSDTQYF.

This clone was recorded only once. V and J are TRBV19 and TRBJ2-7; D tentatively reads TRBD1 or TRBD2 (6 bases each). CDR3 length: 16 amino acids. The V gene's germline CDR1 is LNHDA and CDR2 SQIVND (reference sequence). The V end was cut by 0 bases, the J end by 1 base, with 13 bases between. The CDR3, as DNA: TGTGCCAGTAGTATAGATCGCGGGACAAAGTCCTACGAGCAGTACTTC. Translating gives CASSIDRGTKSYEQYF.